The sequence of this TCR beta chain was determined in a study of CD8 T cells in ankylosing spondylitis. Germline V gene data show CDR1 as MGHDK and CDR2 as SYGVNS. Trimming left V 3 bases short and J 7 bases short, with 13 bases between. This CDR3 is 14 amino acids long. TCRdb independently ran MiXCR on the 5' RACE reads; one entry per CDR3 protein. The profile shows about 170,000 distinct CDR3 sequences, about 17% of them singletons. This sequence was found in a male donor with ankylosing spondylitis or in good health (not recorded which). The sample consisted of blood, either unsorted or a sorted T cell fraction (not recorded which). The genes are TRBV25-1 and TRBJ1-3; D call uncertain. The DNA of the CDR3 is TGTGCCAGCAGTGACGGCAGGTCCAGGAACACCATATATTTT. It encodes CASSDGRSRNTIYF.